These 12 T cell receptor beta chains share one sample of origin, sequenced in a study of graft-versus-host responses after intestinal transplantation. Method: immunoSEQ multiplex PCR; TCRdb's copy keeps in-frame clones and lacks some. The sample holds almost 20,000 clones, 86% seen once. This sample comprised PBMCs, obtained about 240 days after intestinal transplant. These receptors came from a human patient who received an intestinal transplant, so some T cells may come from the graft donor.

The J gene is TRBJ2-1, the V gene TRBV4-1; 8 positions agree with TRBD1. V dropped 5 bases and J dropped 0; count of bases not matched to a gene: 9. CDR3 length: 17 residues. Germline V gene data show CDR1 as MGHRA and CDR2 as YSYEKL. The CDR3 DNA reads as TGCGCCAGCAGCTCATCAGGGGGCCTTACCTCCTACAATGAGCAGTTCTTC. Its translation: CASSSSGGLTSYNEQFF.

For this clone: Other DNA sequences within the sample encode an identical CDR3. The chain recombines TRBV4-1 with TRBJ1-2, with TRBD1 identical over 7 bases. CDR1 is MGHRA, CDR2 YSYEKL, per germline. The V gene end was trimmed by 1 base and the J gene end by 4 bases; junction bases not matched to a gene: 9. This CDR3 has 16 amino acids. The CDR3 region is CASSQAIGTVSYGYTF. CDR3 bases: TGCGCCAGCAGCCAAGCGATAGGGACAGTCTCCTATGGCTACACCTTC.

The V and J genes are TRBV6-6 and TRBJ2-7, with D maybe TRBD2 (6 bases). Germline CDR1 MNHNY, CDR2 SVGAGI (reference sequence). Trimming cost V 6 bases and J 2 bases, with 14 bases left between them. The CDR3 totals 14 residues. The CDR3 nucleotides are TGTGCCAGCAGCTCGACGCGGGGTCCCTACGAGCAGTACTTC. Amino acids: CASSSTRGPYEQYF.

In its sample, this clone was seen a few times. The chain couples TRBV11-2 to TRBJ1-2; D is ambiguous. Germline loops: CDR1 SGHAT, CDR2 FQNNGV. The CDR3 runs 15 residues. Trimming pared 1 base from V and 7 bases from J, leaving 16 bases between. Written as DNA, the CDR3 is TGTGCCAGCAGCTTAGGGGCCAGGACGATAGTTGGCTACACCTTC. Protein sequence: CASSLGARTIVGYTF.

The chain is built from TRBV19 and TRBJ1-5; 9 nucleotides agree with TRBD1. CDR3 length: 14 amino acids. V gave up 5 bases and J gave up 6 bases; unmatched junction bases: 5. The germline V gene encodes CDR1 LNHDA and CDR2 SQIVND (reference sequence). CDR3 DNA sequence: TGTGCCAGTAGTCGGACAGGGGAGGCTCAGCCCCAGCATTTT. It specifies CASSRTGEAQPQHF. The variable domain in full, completed from reference TRBV19 and TRBJ1-5, reads DGGITQSPKYLFRKEGQNVTLSCEQNLNHDAMYWYRQDPGQGLRLIYYSQIVNDFQKGDIAEGYSVSREKKESFPLTVTSAQKNPTAFYLCASSRTGEAQPQHFGDGTRLSIL.

The chain carries TRBV5-1 and TRBJ1-2, with a tentative D call TRBD1 (6 bases). From germline, CDR1 is SGHRS and CDR2 YFSETQ. CDR3 length: 13 amino acids. The ends were cut back, 2 bases at V and 8 bases at J, with 13 bases in the middle. For the CDR3, the DNA is TGCGCCAGCAGCTTCACAGGGCGGGAGGGCTACACCTTC. The encoded protein is CASSFTGREGYTF.

The CDR3 bases are TGTGCCAGCAGCGGGCCGGAAACCTACGAGCAGTACTTC. Encoded protein: CASSGPETYEQYF. This chain connects TRBV7-9 to TRBJ2-7; D remains ambiguous. V gave up 5 bases and J gave up 2 bases, with 10 bases separating them. The germline V gene has CDR1 SEHNR and CDR2 FQNEAQ (reference sequence). The CDR3 spans 13 residues.

The V call is TRBV15, the J call TRBJ1-4; D is uncertain. V shed 0 bases and J shed 7 bases, with 12 bases lying between them. This CDR3 is 15 amino acids long. The germline CDR1 and CDR2 sequences are LNHNV and YYDKDF (reference sequence). CDR3 in DNA: TGTGCCACCAGCAGAGATCGGGCGGAGGGTGAAAAACTGTTTTTT. It specifies CATSRDRAEGEKLFF.

This chain joins TRBV6-6 and TRBJ2-1, with a weak D call TRBD1 (5 bases). This CDR3 region has 12 residues. Germline V lookup: CDR1 MNHNY, CDR2 SVGAGI (reference sequence). V dropped 6 bases and J dropped 14 bases, with 17 bases sitting between them. The CDR3 loop is CASRRWGDWEFF. CDR3 DNA: TGTGCCAGCAGGAGATGGGGCGACTGGGAGTTCTTC.

V and J are TRBV5-1 and TRBJ2-1; TRBD1 might be the D (5 bases). The CDR3 is made up of 14 amino acids. V lost 3 bases, J lost 9 bases, and 16 bases lay in between. Per germline, CDR1 SGHRS and CDR2 YFSETQ. The CDR3 sequence: CASSWTHRPSEQFF. CDR3 coding DNA: TGCGCCAGCAGCTGGACACATAGGCCCAGTGAGCAGTTCTTC. Variable domain in full (rest from reference TRBV5-1 and TRBJ2-1): KAGVTQTPRYLIKTRGQQVTLSCSPISGHRSVSWYQQTPGQGLQFLFEYFSETQRNKGNFPGRFSGRQFSNSRSEMNVSTLELGDSALYLCASSWTHRPSEQFFGPGTRLTVL.

This chain connects TRBV5-1 to TRBJ2-7; D is perhaps TRBD2 (5 bases). The CDR3 is made up of 15 amino acids. Germline CDR1 and CDR2: SGHRS and YFSETQ. Trimming cost V 0 bases and J 2 bases, with 12 bases left between them. Here the CDR3 reads CASSLEEGSTYEQYF. The DNA for the CDR3 is TGCGCCAGCAGCTTGGAAGAGGGCAGTACCTACGAGCAGTACTTC.

On this clone: This CDR3 is missing its conserved last phenylalanine or tryptophan, likely due to a read error. It is unclear where the CDR3 begins or ends on the DNA, so no DNA is shown, and the CDR3 is as TCRdb lists it. The chain carries TRBV20-1 and TRBJ1-2; no DNA check was done on the table's D call, TRBD1. The CDR3 region is 8 residues in length, termini included. Germline CDR1 and CDR2: DFQATT and SNEGSKA (reference sequence). The CDR3 region is CSARDVRG.